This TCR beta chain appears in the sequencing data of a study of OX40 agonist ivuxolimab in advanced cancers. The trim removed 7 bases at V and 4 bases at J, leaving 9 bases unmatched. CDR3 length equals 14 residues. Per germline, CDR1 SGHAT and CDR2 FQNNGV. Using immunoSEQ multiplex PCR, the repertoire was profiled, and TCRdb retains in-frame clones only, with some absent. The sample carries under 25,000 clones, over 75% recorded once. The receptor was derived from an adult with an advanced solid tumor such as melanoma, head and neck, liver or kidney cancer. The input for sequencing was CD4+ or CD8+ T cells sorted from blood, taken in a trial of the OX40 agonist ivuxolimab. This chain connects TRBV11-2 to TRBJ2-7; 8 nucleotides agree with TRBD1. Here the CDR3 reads CASTEGTGYYEQYF. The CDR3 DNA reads TGTGCCAGCACCGAGGGGACAGGATATTACGAGCAGTACTTC.